These 18 T cell receptor beta chains were sequenced from one sample in a study of naive and memory T cell subsets. Reverse transcription of blood and skin TCR RNA was primed at alpha and beta constant regions. Via MiXCR, TCRdb re-called the 5' RACE reads, giving one row per CDR3 protein. The sample includes about 20,000 distinct CDR3 sequences, 4% to 4.5% of them seen just once. Whole-blood samples were less than 3 ml of peripheral blood from healthy adult volunteers. Source of these receptors: a male donor in good health.

This clonotype appeared many times. The J gene is TRBJ1-2, the V gene TRBV6-2 or TRBV6-3; a weak D match, TRBD1 (5 bases). From germline, CDR1 is MNHEY and CDR2 SVGEGT. Deletions cut 5 bases from V and 7 bases from J, with 29 bases between. The CDR3 spans 18 residues. CDR3 region: CASSQSGRTAARGGGYTF. CDR3 sequence (DNA): TGTGCCAGCAGTCAATCGGGACGGACCGCTGCTCGAGGCGGTGGCTACACCTTC.

This clonotype was counted ten times or more. The chain combines TRBV24-1 with TRBJ2-2; TRBD1 aligns across 7 bases. The CDR3 totals 17 residues. The germline CDR1 and CDR2 sequences are KGHDR and SFDVKD. V was clipped by 2 bases and J by 2 bases; unmatched bases: 7. The CDR3: CATSDSTGDVNTGELFF. CDR3 DNA sequence: TGTGCCACCAGTGATTCTACAGGGGATGTCAACACCGGGGAGCTGTTTTTT.

This clonotype was seen a few times. A much larger clone is a single base away; this may be a read error. The chain links TRBV2 to TRBJ2-1, with TRBD1 matching over 10 bases. This CDR3 is built from 13 residues. V was clipped by 6 bases and J by 8 bases; unmatched bases: 4. Per the germline V gene, CDR1 is SNHLY and CDR2 is FYNNEI. DNA of the CDR3: TGTGCCAGCAGAGACGACAGGGGGCATGAGCAGTTCTTC. Its translation is CASRDDRGHEQFF.

This clonotype was found many times. V gene TRBV29-1 combines with J gene TRBJ2-2; 8 bases are a match to TRBD1. The junction had 13 bases not matched to a gene; V was cut back by 7 bases and J by 0 bases. Germline loops: CDR1 SQVTM, CDR2 ANQGSEA. CDR3 length equals 17 residues. The CDR3 region has the DNA TGCAGCGCGTCTGGGGGATCAGGGGGCGCGAACACCGGGGAGCTGTTTTTT. Its protein product is CSASGGSGGANTGELFF.

This clonotype was counted many times. The genes are TRBV4-3 and TRBJ1-1; no definite D call. This CDR3 has 13 amino acids. Trimming stripped 0 bases from V and 5 bases from J, with 7 bases between. Germline V gives CDR1 LGHNA, CDR2 YSLEER. The CDR3 spells CASSQEAETEAFF. The CDR3 coding sequence is TGCGCCAGCAGCCAAGAGGCGGAAACTGAAGCTTTCTTT.

This clonotype was seen at least ten times. The DNA for the CDR3 is TGCGCCAGCAGCCAAGATTCGGGATCACCCCTCCACTTT. It specifies CASSQDSGSPLHF. The V call is TRBV4-1, the J call TRBJ1-6; D is uncertain. V was shortened by 0 bases and J by 10 bases, with 7 bases between the two germline ends. Germline loops: CDR1 MGHRA, CDR2 YSYEKL. The CDR3 length is 13 residues.

The J gene is TRBJ1-3, the V gene TRBV24-1; TRBD1 agrees at 10 bases. The CDR3 runs 17 residues. CDR1 KGHDR and CDR2 SFDVKD come from the germline V gene. V shed 4 bases and J 0 bases; nucleotides not matched to a gene: 5. The chain's CDR3 is CATSESGTGVSGNTIYF. CDR3 DNA: TGTGCCACCAGTGAATCCGGGACAGGGGTCTCTGGAAACACCATATATTTT.

In regard to this clonotype: A much larger clone is a single base away; this may be a read error. The rearrangement joins TRBV7-9 to TRBJ1-1; D unresolved. The CDR3 is 14 amino acids. Germline CDR1 and CDR2: SEHNR and FQNEAQ (reference sequence). DNA for the CDR3: TGTGCCAGCAGCCCCCTCATAGTCCCCACTGAAGCTTCCTTT. It translates to CASSPLIVPTEASF.

At least ten counts were recorded for this clonotype. CDR3 amino acids: CASSLSYGTLEQYF. DNA for the CDR3: TGTGCCAGCAGCTTAAGTTACGGGACATTGGAGCAGTACTTC. The rearrangement uses TRBV11-2 and TRBJ2-7, with D possibly TRBD1 on 6 matching bases. V lost 2 bases to trimming and J lost 7 bases, with 15 bases between them. Germline CDR1 is SGHAT and CDR2 is FQNNGV. This CDR3 has 14 amino acids. The entire variable domain, with the rest obtained from reference TRBV11-2 and TRBJ2-7, is as follows: EAGVAQSPRYKIIEKRQSVAFWCNPISGHATLYWYQQILGQGPKLLIQFQNNGVVDDSQLPKDRFSAERLKGVDSTLKIQPAKLEDSAVYLCASSLSYGTLEQYFGPGTRLTVT.

This clonotype came up many times. The V and J genes are TRBV2 and TRBJ1-4, with 10 bases fitting TRBD1. This CDR3 has 16 residues. The ends lost 6 bases at V and 4 bases at J; junction bases unmatched: 8. CDR1 SNHLY and CDR2 FYNNEI come from the germline V gene. This CDR3 is CASRRTGTGVNEKLFF. The CDR3 DNA follows: TGTGCCAGCAGGAGAACCGGGACAGGGGTTAATGAAAAACTGTTTTTT.

The sample holds many counts of this clonotype. The gene calls are TRBV6-5 and TRBJ2-7, with D possibly matching TRBD1 (5 bases). Germline V CDR1 and CDR2: MNHEY, SVGAGI. V was cut by 4 bases and J by 6 bases, with 16 bases left in between. This CDR3 is 14 amino acids long. The CDR3 DNA reads TGTGCCAGCAGTTCCTACAGGACCCCAGCCGAGCAGTACTTC. Translating it yields CASSSYRTPAEQYF.

This clonotype showed up just a few times. The chain is built from TRBV19 and TRBJ2-3; D possibly matches TRBD1 or TRBD2 (5 bases each). The CDR3 is 14 residues long. CDR1 is LNHDA and CDR2 is SQIVND in the germline V gene (reference sequence). V lost 3 bases and J lost 4, with 11 bases in between. The CDR3 DNA sequence: TGTGCCAGTAGTATCGAAGGGGACGCAGATACGCAGTATTTT. This sequence encodes CASSIEGDADTQYF. The full variable domain, rest sourced from reference TRBV19 and TRBJ2-3, is DGGITQSPKYLFRKEGQNVTLSCEQNLNHDAMYWYRQDPGQGLRLIYYSQIVNDFQKGDIAEGYSVSREKKESFPLTVTSAQKNPTAFYLCASSIEGDADTQYFGPGTRLTVL.

Many counts were recorded for this clonotype. The chain combines TRBV19 with TRBJ1-5, with D maybe TRBD1 (5 bases). Germline V gene data show CDR1 as LNHDA and CDR2 as SQIVND (reference sequence). The CDR3 totals 14 residues. The V and J ends lost 3 bases and 7 bases respectively, with 13 bases between them. The CDR3, as DNA: TGTGCCAGTAGTATCCCGGGGGTTCGGCAGCCCCAGCATTTT. Encoded protein: CASSIPGVRQPQHF.

In its sample, this clonotype ranks as medium-sized (0.01 to 0.1%). The chain links TRBV10-3 to TRBJ2-1; unclear D gene. This CDR3 is 16 amino acids long. Trimming left V 0 bases short and J 0 bases short, with 9 bases between. Germline V gives CDR1 ENHRY, CDR2 SYGVKD. The CDR3 coding sequence is TGTGCCATCAGTGAGTCTACACAGAGCTCCTACAATGAGCAGTTCTTC. Its protein is CAISESTQSSYNEQFF.

In its sample, this clonotype was seen many times. The chain is built from TRBV6-5 and TRBJ2-3; D ambiguous. The CDR3 consists of 14 residues. Germline V CDR1 and CDR2: MNHEY, SVGAGI. V lost 4 bases, J lost 5 bases, and 13 bases lay in between. The CDR3 region is CASSFLRTGDTQYF. The DNA for the CDR3 is TGTGCCAGCAGTTTCCTCCGGACCGGAGATACGCAGTATTTT.

This clonotype was recorded many times. V gene TRBV5-1 combines with J gene TRBJ2-7; 10 bases fit TRBD1. The germline V gene has CDR1 SGHRS and CDR2 YFSETQ. V lost 3 bases to trimming and J lost 3 bases; unmatched junction nucleotides: 12. This CDR3 has 17 residues. The CDR3 sequence: CASSYRGQGNIVYEQYF. In nucleotides, the CDR3 is TGCGCCAGCAGCTACCGGGGACAGGGGAATATAGTCTACGAGCAGTACTTC.

At least ten counts were recorded for this clonotype. This rearrangement joins TRBV11-2 to TRBJ2-7; D is uncertain. V lost 4 bases and J lost 5, with 27 bases in between. CDR3 length equals 18 residues. Germline V gene lookup returns CDR1 SGHAT and CDR2 FQNNGV. This CDR3 is CASSSPFTFYDRVNEQYF. The CDR3 coding sequence is TGTGCCAGCAGCTCACCGTTCACATTTTACGATCGTGTGAACGAGCAGTACTTC.

This clonotype was seen at least ten times. The V gene is TRBV6-4, the J gene TRBJ2-1, with 11 bases fitting TRBD2. Germline loops: CDR1 MRHNA, CDR2 SNTAGT. The CDR3 is 14 residues long. V dropped 3 bases and J dropped 6; count of bases not matched to a gene: 1. CDR3 sequence: CASSEGTSGNEQFF. The CDR3 nucleotides are TGTGCCAGCAGTGAGGGGACTAGCGGCAATGAGCAGTTCTTC.